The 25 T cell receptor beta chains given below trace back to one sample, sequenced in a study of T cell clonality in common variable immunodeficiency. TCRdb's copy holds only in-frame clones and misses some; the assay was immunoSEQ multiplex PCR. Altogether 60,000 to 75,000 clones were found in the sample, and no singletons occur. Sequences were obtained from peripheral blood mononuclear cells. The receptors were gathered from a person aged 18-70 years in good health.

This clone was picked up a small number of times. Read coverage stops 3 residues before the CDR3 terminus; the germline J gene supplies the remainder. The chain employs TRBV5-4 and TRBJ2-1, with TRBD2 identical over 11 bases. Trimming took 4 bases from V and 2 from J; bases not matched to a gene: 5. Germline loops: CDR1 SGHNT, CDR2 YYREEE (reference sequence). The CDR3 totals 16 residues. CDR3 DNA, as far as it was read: TGTGCCAGCAGCGCAGGGACTAGCGGCGCCTACAATGAG. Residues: CASSAGTSGAYNE. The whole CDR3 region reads CASSAGTSGAYNEQFF.

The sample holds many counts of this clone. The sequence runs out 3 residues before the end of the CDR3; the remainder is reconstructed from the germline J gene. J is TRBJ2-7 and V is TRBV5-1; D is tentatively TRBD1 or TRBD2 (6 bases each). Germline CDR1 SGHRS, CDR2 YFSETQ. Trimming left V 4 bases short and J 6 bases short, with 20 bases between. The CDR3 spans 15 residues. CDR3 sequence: CASSPQPQGGGEQYF. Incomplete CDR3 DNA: TGCGCCAGCAGCCCCCAACCCCAAGGAGGGGGCGAG.

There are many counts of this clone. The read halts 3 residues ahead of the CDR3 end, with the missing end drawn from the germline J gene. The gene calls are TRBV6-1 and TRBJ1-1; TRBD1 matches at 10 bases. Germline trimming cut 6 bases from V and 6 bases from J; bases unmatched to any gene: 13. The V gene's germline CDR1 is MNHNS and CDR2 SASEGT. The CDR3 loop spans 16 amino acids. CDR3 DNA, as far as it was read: TGTGCCAGCAGCGAAACACGACAGGGGGCGCGAGCTGAA. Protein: CASSETRQGARAE. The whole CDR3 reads CASSETRQGARAEAFF.

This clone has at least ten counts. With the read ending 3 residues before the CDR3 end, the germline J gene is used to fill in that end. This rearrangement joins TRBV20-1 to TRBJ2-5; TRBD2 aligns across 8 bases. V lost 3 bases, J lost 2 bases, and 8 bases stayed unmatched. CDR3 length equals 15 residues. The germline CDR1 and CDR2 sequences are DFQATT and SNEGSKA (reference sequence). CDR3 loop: CSASRVAGTQETQYF. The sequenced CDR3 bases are TGCAGTGCTAGTAGAGTAGCGGGGACTCAAGAGACC.

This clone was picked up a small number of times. The CDR3 loop reads CSARGTGRNQPQHF. CDR3 DNA (partial): TGCAGTGCCAGGGGGACAGGGCGCAATCAGCCC. The V gene is TRBV20-1, the J gene TRBJ1-5, with 9 bases fitting TRBD1. The read terminates 3 residues ahead of where the CDR3 ends, so the germline J gene completes it. This CDR3 has 14 residues. V lost 6 bases to trimming and J lost 2 bases; unmatched junction nucleotides: 5. CDR1 is DFQATT, CDR2 SNEGSKA, per germline (reference sequence).

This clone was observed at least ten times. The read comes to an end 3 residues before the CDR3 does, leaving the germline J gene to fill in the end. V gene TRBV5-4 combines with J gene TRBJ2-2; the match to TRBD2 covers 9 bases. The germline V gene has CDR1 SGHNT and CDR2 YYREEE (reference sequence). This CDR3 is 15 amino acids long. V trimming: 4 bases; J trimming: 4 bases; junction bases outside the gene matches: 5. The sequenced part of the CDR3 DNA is TGTGCCAGCAGCCCGGGACTAGCCGGCACCGGGGAG. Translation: CASSPGLAGTGE. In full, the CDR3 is CASSPGLAGTGELFF.

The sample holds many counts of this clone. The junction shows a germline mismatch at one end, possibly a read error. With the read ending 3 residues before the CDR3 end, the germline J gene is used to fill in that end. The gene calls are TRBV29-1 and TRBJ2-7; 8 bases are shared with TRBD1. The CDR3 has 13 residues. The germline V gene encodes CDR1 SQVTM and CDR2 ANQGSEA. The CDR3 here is CSVEAGTGYEQYF. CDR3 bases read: TGCAGCGTGGAAGCCGGGACAGGCTACGAG.

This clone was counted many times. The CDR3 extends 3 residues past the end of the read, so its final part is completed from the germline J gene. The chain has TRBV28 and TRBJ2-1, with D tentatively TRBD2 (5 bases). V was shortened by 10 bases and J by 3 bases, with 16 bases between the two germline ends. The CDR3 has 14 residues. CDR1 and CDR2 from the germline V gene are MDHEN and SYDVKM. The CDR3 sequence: CATRGDRGYNEQFF. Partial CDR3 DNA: TGTGCCACCCGAGGAGACCGGGGCTACAATGAG.

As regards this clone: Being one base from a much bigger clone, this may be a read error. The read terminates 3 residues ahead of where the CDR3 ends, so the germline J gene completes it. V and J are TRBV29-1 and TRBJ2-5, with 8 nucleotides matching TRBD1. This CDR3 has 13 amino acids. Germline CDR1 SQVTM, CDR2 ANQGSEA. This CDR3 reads CSGRQGTTDTQYF. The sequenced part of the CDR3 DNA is TGCAGCGGACGACAGGGGACCACAGATACC.

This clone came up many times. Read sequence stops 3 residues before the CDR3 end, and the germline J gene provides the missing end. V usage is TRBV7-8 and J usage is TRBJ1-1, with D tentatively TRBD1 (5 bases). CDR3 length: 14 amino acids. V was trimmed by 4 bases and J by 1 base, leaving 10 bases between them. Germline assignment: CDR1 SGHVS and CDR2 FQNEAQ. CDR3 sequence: CASSSRVRNTEAFF. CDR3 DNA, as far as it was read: TGTGCCAGCAGCTCCAGGGTGAGGAACACTGAA.

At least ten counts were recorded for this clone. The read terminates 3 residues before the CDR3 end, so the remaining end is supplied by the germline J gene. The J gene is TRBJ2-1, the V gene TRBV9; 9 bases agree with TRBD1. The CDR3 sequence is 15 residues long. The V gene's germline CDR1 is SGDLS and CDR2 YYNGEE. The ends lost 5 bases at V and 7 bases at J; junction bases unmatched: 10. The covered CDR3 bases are TGTGCCAGCAGTGGGACAGGGCCCCAGCGAAATGAG. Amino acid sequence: CASSGTGPQRNE. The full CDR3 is CASSGTGPQRNEQFF.

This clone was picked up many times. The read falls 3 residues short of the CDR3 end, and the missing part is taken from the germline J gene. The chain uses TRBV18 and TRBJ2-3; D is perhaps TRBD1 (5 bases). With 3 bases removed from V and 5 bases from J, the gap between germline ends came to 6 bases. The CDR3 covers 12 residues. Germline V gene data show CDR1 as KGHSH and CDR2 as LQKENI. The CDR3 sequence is CASSPQGDTQYF. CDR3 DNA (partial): TGTGCCAGCTCACCCCAGGGAGATACG.

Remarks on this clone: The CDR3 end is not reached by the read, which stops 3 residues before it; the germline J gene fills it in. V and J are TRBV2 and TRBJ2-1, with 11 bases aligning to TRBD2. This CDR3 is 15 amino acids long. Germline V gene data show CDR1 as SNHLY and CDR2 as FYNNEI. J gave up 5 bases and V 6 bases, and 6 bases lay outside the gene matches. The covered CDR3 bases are TGTGCCAGCAGGGAGGGGACTAGCGGTCACAATGAG. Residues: CASREGTSGHNE. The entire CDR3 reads CASREGTSGHNEQFF.

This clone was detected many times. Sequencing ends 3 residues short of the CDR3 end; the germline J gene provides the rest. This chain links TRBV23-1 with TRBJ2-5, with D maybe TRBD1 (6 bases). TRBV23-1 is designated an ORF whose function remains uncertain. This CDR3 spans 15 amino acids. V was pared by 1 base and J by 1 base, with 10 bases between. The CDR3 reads CASSQLRRGQETQYF. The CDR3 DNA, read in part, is TGCGCCAGCAGTCAATTACGCAGGGGCCAAGAGACC.

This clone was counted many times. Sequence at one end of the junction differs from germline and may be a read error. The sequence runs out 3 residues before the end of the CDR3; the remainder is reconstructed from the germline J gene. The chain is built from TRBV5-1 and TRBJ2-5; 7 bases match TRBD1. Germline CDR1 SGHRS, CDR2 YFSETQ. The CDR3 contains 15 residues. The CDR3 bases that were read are TGCGCCAGCAGCGAGGGACAGATTACCCAAGGGACC. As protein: CASSEGQITQGT. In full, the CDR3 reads CASSEGQITQGTQYF.

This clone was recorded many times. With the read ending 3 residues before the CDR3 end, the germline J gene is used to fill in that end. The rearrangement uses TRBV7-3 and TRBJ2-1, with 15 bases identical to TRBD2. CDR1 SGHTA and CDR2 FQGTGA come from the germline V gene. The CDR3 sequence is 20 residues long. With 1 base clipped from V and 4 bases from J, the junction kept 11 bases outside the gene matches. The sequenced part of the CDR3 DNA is TGTGCCAGCAGCTTAAAGCCCCCTGGACTAGCGGGAGGGCCTTACAATGAG. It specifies CASSLKPPGLAGGPYNE. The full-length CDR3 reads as CASSLKPPGLAGGPYNEQFF.

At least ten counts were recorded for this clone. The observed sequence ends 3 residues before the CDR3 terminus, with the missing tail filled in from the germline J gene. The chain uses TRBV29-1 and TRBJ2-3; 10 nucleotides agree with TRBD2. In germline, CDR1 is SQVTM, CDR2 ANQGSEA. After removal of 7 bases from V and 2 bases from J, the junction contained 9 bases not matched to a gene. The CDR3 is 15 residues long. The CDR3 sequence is CSAMGSGGITDTQYF. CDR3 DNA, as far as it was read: TGCAGCGCAATGGGTAGCGGGGGGATCACAGATACG.

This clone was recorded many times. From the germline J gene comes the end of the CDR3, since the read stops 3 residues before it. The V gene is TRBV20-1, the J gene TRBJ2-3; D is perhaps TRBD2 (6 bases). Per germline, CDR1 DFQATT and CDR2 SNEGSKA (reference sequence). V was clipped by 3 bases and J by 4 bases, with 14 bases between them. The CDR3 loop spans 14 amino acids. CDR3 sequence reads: CSARRLVRPDTQYF. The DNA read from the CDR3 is TGCAGTGCTAGGAGACTAGTAAGGCCAGATACG.

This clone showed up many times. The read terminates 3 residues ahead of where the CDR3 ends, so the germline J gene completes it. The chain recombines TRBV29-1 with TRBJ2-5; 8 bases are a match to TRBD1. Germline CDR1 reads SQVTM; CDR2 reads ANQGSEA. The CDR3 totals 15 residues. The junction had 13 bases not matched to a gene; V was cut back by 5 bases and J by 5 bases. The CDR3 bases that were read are TGCAGCGTTCCCCCTCCGGACAGGGTGATCGAGACC. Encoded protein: CSVPPPDRVIET. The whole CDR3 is CSVPPPDRVIETQYF.

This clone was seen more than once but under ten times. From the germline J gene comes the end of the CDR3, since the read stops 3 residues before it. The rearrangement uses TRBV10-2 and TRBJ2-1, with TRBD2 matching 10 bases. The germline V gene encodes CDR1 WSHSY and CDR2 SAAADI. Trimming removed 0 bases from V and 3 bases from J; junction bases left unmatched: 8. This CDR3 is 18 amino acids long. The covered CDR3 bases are TGCGCCAGCAGTGAGTCGACTCTAGCGGGAGCGGTCTACAATGAG. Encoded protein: CASSESTLAGAVYNE. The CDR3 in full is CASSESTLAGAVYNEQFF.

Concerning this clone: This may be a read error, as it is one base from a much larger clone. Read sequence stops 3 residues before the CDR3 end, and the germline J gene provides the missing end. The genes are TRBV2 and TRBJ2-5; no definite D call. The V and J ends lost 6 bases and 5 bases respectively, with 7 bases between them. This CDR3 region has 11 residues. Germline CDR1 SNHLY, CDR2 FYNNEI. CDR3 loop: CASSPHETQYF. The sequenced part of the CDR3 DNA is TGTGCCAGCAGCCCACACGAGACC.

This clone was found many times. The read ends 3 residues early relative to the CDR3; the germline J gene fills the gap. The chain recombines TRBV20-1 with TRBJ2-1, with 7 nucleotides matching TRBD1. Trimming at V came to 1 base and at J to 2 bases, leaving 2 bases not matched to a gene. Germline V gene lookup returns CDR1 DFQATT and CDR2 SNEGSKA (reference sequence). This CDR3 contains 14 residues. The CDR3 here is CSARGDRPYNEQFF. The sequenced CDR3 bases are TGCAGTGCTAGAGGGGACAGACCCTACAATGAG.

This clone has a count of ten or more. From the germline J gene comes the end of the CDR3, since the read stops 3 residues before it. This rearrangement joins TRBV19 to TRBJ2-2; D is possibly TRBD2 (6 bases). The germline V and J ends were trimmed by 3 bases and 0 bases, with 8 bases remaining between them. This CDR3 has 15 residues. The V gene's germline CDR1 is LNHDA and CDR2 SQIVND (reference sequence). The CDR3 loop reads CASSMWGANTGELFF. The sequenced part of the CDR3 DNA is TGTGCCAGTAGTATGTGGGGGGCGAACACCGGGGAG.

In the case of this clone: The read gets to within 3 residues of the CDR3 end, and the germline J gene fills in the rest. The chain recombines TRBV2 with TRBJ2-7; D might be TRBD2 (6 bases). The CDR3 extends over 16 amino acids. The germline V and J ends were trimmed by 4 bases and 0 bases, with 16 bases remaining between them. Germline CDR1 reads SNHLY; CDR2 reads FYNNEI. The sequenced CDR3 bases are TGTGCCAGCAGTGCCTTTAGCGGCAAGAGCTCCTACGAG. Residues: CASSAFSGKSSYE. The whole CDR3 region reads CASSAFSGKSSYEQYF.

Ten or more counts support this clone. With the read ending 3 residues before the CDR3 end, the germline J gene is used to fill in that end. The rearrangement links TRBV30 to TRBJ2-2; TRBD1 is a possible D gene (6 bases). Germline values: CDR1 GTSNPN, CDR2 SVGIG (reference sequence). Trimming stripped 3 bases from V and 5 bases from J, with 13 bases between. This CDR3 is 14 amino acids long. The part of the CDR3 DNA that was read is TGTGCCTGGAGACCCCAGGGGACGACCGGGGAG. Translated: CAWRPQGTTGE. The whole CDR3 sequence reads CAWRPQGTTGELFF. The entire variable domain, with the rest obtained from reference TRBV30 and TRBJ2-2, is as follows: SQTIHQWPATLVQPVGSPLSLECTVEGTSNPNLYWYRQAAGRGLQLLFYSVGIGQISSEVPQNLSASRPQDRQFILSSKKLLLSDSGFYLCAWRPQGTTGELFFGEGSRLTVL.